The clone carrying this TCR beta chain came up many times. Antigen unknown. This CDR3 comprises 15 residues. V was cut by 2 bases and J by 4 bases, with 15 bases left in between. Unsorted libraries were derived from 2 million PBMCs stored at -80 C. cDNA was made by 5'RACE with 10-nucleotide random UMIs. One entry per CDR3 protein results from TCRdb running MiXCR on the 5' RACE reads. The sample lists some 120,000 distinct CDR3 sequences, more than 2.5% occurring once. The data stem from a study of neurological immune-mediated disorders. On the study more broadly: Disease course was recorded as relapsing-remitting for about 31 and secondary progressive for about 9% of the 34 multiple sclerosis patients. Study observations and caveats: Whereas HTLV-1-associated myelopathy showed the most TCR clonal expansion, multiple sclerosis showed the least, with levels below those of healthy controls.

V usage is TRBV12-3 or TRBV12-4 and J usage is TRBJ2-7, with a tentative D call TRBD1 (6 bases). The receptor's source is a woman in her twenties or thirties with multiple sclerosis. The sequenced material came from PBMCs. Here the CDR3 reads CASSLRSGDQYEQYF. Here the CDR3 DNA reads TGTGCCAGCAGTTTACGGTCAGGGGACCAATACGAGCAGTACTTC.